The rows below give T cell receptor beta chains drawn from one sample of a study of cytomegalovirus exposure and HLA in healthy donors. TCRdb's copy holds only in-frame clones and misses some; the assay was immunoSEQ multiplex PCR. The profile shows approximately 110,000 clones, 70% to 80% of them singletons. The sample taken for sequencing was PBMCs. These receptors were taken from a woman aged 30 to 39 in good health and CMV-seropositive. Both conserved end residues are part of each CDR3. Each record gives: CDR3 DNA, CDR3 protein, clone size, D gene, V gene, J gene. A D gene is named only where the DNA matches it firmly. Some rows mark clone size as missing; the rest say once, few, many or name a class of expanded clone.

CDR3nt: TGTGCCATCAGTGAAAGGGCAGGGGACTATGGCTACACCTTC
CDR3aa: CAISERAGDYGYTF
abundance: once
d_gene: .
v_gene: TRBV10-3
j_gene: TRBJ1-2

CDR3nt: TGTGCCAGCAGCTTGGCCCCAGGGCCCGGGGGCACTGAAGCTTTCTTT
CDR3aa: CASSLAPGPGGTEAFF
abundance: .
d_gene: .
v_gene: TRBV5-6
j_gene: TRBJ1-1

CDR3nt: TGTGCCAGCAGTGCGCCAGGGGGCGATGAAAAACTGTTTTTT
CDR3aa: CASSAPGGDEKLFF
abundance: .
d_gene: TRBD1
v_gene: TRBV28
j_gene: TRBJ1-4

CDR3nt: TGTGCCAGCAGTGACCGGGACTCAGGACGAGGAGGGACAGATACGCAGTATTTT
CDR3aa: CASSDRDSGRGGTDTQYF
abundance: .
d_gene: .
v_gene: TRBV25-1
j_gene: TRBJ2-3

CDR3nt: TGCGCCAGCAGCAGACAGCCGAACACTGAAGCTTTCTTT
CDR3aa: CASSRQPNTEAFF
abundance: .
d_gene: .
v_gene: TRBV10-1
j_gene: TRBJ1-1

CDR3nt: TGCGCCAGCAGCTTGCGATCAGGGACTAATGAAAAACTGTTTTTT
CDR3aa: CASSLRSGTNEKLFF
abundance: .
d_gene: .
v_gene: TRBV5-1
j_gene: TRBJ1-4

CDR3nt: TGTGCCAGCAGTGAAGCAGGAGCGAACACTGAAGCTTTCTTT
CDR3aa: CASSEAGANTEAFF
abundance: .
d_gene: .
v_gene: TRBV6-1
j_gene: TRBJ1-1

CDR3nt: TGTGCCAGCAAGCGGTATAGGGGGGGGAACACTGAAGCTTTCTTT
CDR3aa: CASKRYRGGNTEAFF
abundance: .
d_gene: .
v_gene: TRBV27
j_gene: TRBJ1-1

CDR3nt: TGTGCCAGCAGTGGGGGGGCGGGTGGCTACACCTTC
CDR3aa: CASSGGAGGYTF
abundance: .
d_gene: .
v_gene: TRBV11-3
j_gene: TRBJ1-2

CDR3nt: TGCGCCAGCAGCTTGTGGGAGAACAATGAGCAGCTCTTC
CDR3aa: CASSLWENNEQLF
abundance: .
d_gene: .
v_gene: TRBV5-1
j_gene: TRBJ2-1

CDR3nt: TGTGCCAGCAGCTTTGACAGGGGACGCTACACCTTC
CDR3aa: CASSFDRGRYTF
abundance: once
d_gene: TRBD1
v_gene: TRBV11-3
j_gene: TRBJ1-2

CDR3nt: TGTGCCAGCAGCGCTGGACAGGGGGCATTCACTGAAGCTTTCTTT
CDR3aa: CASSAGQGAFTEAFF
abundance: .
d_gene: TRBD1
v_gene: TRBV2
j_gene: TRBJ1-1